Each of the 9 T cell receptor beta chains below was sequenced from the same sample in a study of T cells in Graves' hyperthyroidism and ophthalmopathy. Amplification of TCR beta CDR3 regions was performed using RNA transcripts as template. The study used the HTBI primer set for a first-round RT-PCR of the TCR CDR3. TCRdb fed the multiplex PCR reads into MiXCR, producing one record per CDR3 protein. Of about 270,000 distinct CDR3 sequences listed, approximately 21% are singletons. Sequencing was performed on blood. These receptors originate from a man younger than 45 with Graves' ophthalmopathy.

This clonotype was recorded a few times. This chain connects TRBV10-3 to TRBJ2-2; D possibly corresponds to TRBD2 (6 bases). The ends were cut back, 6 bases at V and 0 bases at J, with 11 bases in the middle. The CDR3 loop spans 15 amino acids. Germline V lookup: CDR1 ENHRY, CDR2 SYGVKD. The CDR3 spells CAIRTGATNTGELFF. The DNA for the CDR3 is TGTGCCATCAGGACGGGAGCGACGAACACCGGGGAGCTGTTTTTT.

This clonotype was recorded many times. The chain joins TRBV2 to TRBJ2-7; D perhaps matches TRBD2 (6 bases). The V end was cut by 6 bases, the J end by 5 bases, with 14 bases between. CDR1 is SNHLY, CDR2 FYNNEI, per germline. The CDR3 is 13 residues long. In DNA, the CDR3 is TGTGCCAGCAGCGCTAGCGAGTCTGACGAGCAGTACTTC. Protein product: CASSASESDEQYF.

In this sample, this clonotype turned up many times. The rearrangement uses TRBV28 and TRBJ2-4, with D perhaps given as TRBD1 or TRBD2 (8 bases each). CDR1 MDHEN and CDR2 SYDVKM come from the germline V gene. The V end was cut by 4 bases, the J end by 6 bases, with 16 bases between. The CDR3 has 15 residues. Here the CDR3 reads CASSSTGGTGNIQYF. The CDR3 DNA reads TGTGCCAGCAGTTCGACGGGGGGGACAGGAAACATTCAGTACTTC.

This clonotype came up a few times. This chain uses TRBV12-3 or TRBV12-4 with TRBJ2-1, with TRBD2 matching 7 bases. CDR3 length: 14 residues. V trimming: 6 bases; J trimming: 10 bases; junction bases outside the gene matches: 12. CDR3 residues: CASRAGDGSWEQFF. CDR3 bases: TGTGCCAGCAGGGCGGGGGACGGGAGCTGGGAGCAGTTCTTC.

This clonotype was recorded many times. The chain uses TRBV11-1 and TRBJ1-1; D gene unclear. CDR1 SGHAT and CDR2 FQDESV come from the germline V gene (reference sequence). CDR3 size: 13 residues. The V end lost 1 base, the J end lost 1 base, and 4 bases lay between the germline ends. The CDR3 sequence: CASSLVENTEAFF. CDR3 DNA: TGTGCCAGCAGCTTAGTGGAGAACACTGAAGCTTTCTTT.

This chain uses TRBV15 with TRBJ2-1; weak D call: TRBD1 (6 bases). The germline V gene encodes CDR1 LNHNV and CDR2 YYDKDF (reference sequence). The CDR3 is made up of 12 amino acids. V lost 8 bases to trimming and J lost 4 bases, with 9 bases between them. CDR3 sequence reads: CATGQSYNEQFF. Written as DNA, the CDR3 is TGTGCCACCGGACAGTCGTACAATGAGCAGTTCTTC. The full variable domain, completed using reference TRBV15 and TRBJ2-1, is DAMVIQNPRYQVTQFGKPVTLSCSQTLNHNVMYWYQQKSSQAPKLLFHYYDKDFNNEADTPDNFQSRRPNTSFCFLDIRSPGLGDTAMYLCATGQSYNEQFFGPGTRLTVL.

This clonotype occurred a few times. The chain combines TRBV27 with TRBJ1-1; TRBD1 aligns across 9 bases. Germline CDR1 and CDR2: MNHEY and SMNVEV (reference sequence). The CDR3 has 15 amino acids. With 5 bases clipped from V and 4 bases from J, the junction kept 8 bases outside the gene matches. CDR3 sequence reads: CASSKQTGGSTEAFF. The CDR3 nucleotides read TGTGCCAGCAGTAAACAGACAGGGGGAAGCACTGAAGCTTTCTTT.

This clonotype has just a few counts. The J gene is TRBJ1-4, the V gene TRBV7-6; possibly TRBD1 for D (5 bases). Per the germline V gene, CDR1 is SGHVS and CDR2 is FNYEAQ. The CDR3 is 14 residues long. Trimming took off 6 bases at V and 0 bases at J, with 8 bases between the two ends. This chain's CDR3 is CASREGSTNEKLFF. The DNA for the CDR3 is TGTGCCAGCAGGGAGGGGTCAACTAATGAAAAACTGTTTTTT.

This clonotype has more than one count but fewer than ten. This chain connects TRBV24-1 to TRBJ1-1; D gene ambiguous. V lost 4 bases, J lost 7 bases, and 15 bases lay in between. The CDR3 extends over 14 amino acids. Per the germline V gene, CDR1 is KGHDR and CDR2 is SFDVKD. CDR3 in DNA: TGTGCCACCAGTGACCCCGGGTCGGGGAATGAAGCTTTCTTT. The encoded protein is CATSDPGSGNEAFF.